This entry is about one T cell receptor beta chain. The V gene's germline CDR1 is LNHDA and CDR2 SQIVND (reference sequence). The CDR3 is 14 residues long. The V and J ends lost 1 base and 1 base respectively, with 8 bases between them. Data came from immunoSEQ multiplex PCR; TCRdb stores just in-frame clones and leaves some out. Found here are approximately 120,000 clones, approximately 83% of them singletons; the top ten hold approximately 12%. This entry comes from a study of blood T cell repertoires in COVID-19. The sequencing input was peripheral blood. This receptor was identified in a man aged 60-69 years with acute or convalescent COVID-19. The chain links TRBV19 to TRBJ2-7; maybe TRBD2 (5 bases). Written as DNA, the CDR3 is TGTGCCAGTAGTATAGGGGGAGATTCCTACGAGCAGTACTTC. It yields the protein CASSIGGDSYEQYF.